What follows are 4 T cell receptor beta chains derived from one specimen sequenced in a study of cytomegalovirus exposure and HLA in healthy donors. Sequencing was performed with immunoSEQ multiplex PCR; in TCRdb, only in-frame clones are kept and a portion is missing. This sample has about 280,000 clones, with roughly 90% found just once. Specimen: PBMCs. These receptors were taken from a woman aged 18-35 years in good health and CMV-seronegative.

The chain recombines TRBV19 with TRBJ2-7, with 7 bases fitting TRBD2. The CDR3 runs to 14 residues. V was clipped by 5 bases and J by 2 bases; unmatched bases: 6. Per germline, CDR1 LNHDA and CDR2 SQIVND (reference sequence). CDR3 amino acids: CASSLAGVTYEQYF. The CDR3, as DNA: TGTGCCAGTAGTTTAGCGGGTGTGACCTACGAGCAGTACTTC.

V usage is TRBV2 and J usage is TRBJ2-3; TRBD2 is a possible D gene (6 bases). V gave up 8 bases and J gave up 7 bases, with 7 bases separating them. This CDR3 is built from 10 residues. CDR1 SNHLY and CDR2 FYNNEI come from the germline V gene. The CDR3 is CASAGYTQYF. In nucleotides, the CDR3 is TGTGCCAGCGCGGGATATACGCAGTATTTT.

CDR3 residues: CASRARRDTEAFF. DNA of the CDR3: TGCGCCAGCAGGGCCCGGCGGGACACTGAAGCTTTCTTT. The rearrangement uses TRBV10-1 and TRBJ1-1; no clear D. V lost 6 bases to trimming and J lost 3 bases, with 11 bases between them. Germline loops: CDR1 WNHNN, CDR2 SYGVQD (reference sequence). The CDR3 is 13 amino acids.

V and J are TRBV15 and TRBJ2-5; 9 positions agree with TRBD1. J lost 5 bases, V lost 7 bases, and 5 bases had no gene match. The CDR3 extends over 13 amino acids. The germline CDR1 and CDR2 sequences are LNHNV and YYDKDF (reference sequence). DNA of the CDR3: TGTGCCACCACCGGGACAGGGAAGGAGACCCAGTACTTC. It codes for CATTGTGKETQYF.